This T cell receptor (beta chain) was documented in a study of blood T cell repertoires in COVID-19. Study background: The United States, Italy and Spain supplied acute and convalescent COVID-19 samples. PBMCs, B-cell-depleted T cells, or T cells provided the cDNA or gDNA that made up the material.

Germline assignment: CDR1 MDHEN and CDR2 SYDVKM. V lost 5 bases and J 15 bases, leaving 16 bases between the germline ends. The CDR3 spans 12 residues. Per the study methods: Nucleated cell number was recorded as an estimate derived from reference gene primer amplification. Here immunoSEQ multiplex PCR was the method, and the copy in TCRdb shows in-frame clones only, minus some. That table furnishes V, J and clone size, whereas the DNA furnished D and trimming. Here the sample spans about 180,000 clones, more than 75% being singletons. The receptor's source is a woman aged 65 to 85 with acute or convalescent COVID-19. The sample was peripheral blood. The J gene is TRBJ1-4, the V gene TRBV28; no clear D gene. CDR3 coding DNA: TGTGCCAGCAGTAATATAAAGAGGTTGGTGTTTTTT. Its protein is CASSNIKRLVFF.